Each of the 4 T cell receptor beta chains below was sequenced from the same sample in a study of blood T cell repertoires in COVID-19. Method: immunoSEQ multiplex PCR; TCRdb's copy keeps in-frame clones and lacks some. This sample has about 220,000 clones, with about 86% found just once. Sequencing input: peripheral blood. All receptors come from a woman aged 55-70 years with acute or convalescent COVID-19.

The rearrangement links TRBV30 to TRBJ2-3; 13 positions match TRBD2. Unmatched junction bases numbered 19, after V lost 0 bases and J lost 4 bases. The germline gives CDR1 GTSNPN, CDR2 SVGIG (reference sequence). The CDR3 contains 21 residues. CDR3 sequence: CAWSVTRTSGGAIGKADTQYF. DNA of the CDR3: TGTGCCTGGAGTGTAACTCGCACTAGCGGGGGGGCCATCGGCAAGGCAGATACGCAGTATTTT.

CDR3 protein: CASSEVKTGGNTIYF. CDR3 in DNA: TGTGCCAGCAGTGAGGTCAAGACAGGGGGAAACACCATATATTTT. The chain has TRBV6-1 and TRBJ1-3; 7 nucleotides line up with TRBD1. This CDR3 is 15 amino acids long. Germline lookup yields CDR1 MNHNS and CDR2 SASEGT. V shed 3 bases and J 4 bases; nucleotides not matched to a gene: 6.

V is TRBV5-1 and J is TRBJ2-5; 8 bases are shared with TRBD2. CDR3 size: 13 residues. V lost 4 bases to trimming and J lost 2 bases; unmatched junction nucleotides: 1. Germline CDR1 SGHRS, CDR2 YFSETQ. In DNA form, the CDR3 reads TGCGCCAGCAGCGCTAGCGGGCAAGAGACCCAGTACTTC. Protein sequence: CASSASGQETQYF.

The chain combines TRBV6-6 with TRBJ1-1, with D perhaps TRBD1 (6 bases). Germline V gene sequence: CDR1 MNHNY, CDR2 SVGAGI (reference sequence). The CDR3 sequence is 13 residues long. Trimming left V 8 bases short and J 1 base short, with 11 bases between. CDR3: CASRLGANTEAFF. The CDR3, as DNA: TGTGCCAGCCGGTTGGGGGCGAACACTGAAGCTTTCTTT.